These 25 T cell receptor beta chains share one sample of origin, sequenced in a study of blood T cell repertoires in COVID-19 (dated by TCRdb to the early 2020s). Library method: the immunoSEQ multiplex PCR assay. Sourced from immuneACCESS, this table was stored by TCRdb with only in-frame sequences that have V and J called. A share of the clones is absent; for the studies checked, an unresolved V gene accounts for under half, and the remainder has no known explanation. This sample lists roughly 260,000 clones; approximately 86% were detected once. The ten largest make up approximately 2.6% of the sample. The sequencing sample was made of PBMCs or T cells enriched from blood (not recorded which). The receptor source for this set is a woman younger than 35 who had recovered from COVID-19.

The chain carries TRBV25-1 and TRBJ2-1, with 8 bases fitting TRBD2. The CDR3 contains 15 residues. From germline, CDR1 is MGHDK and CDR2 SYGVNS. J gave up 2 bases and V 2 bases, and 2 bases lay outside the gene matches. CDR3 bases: TGTGCCAGCAGTGAACCCGGGAGGGCCTACAATGAGCAGTTCTTC. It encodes CASSEPGRAYNEQFF. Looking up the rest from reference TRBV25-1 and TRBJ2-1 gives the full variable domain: EADIYQTPRYLVIGTGKKITLECSQTMGHDKMYWYQQDPGMELHLIHYSYGVNSTEKGDLSSESTVSRIRTEHFPLTLESARPSHTSQYLCASSEPGRAYNEQFFGPGTRLTVL.

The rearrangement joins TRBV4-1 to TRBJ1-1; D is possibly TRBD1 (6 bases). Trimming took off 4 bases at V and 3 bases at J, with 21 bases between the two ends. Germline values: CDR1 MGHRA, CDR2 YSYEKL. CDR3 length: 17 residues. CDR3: CASSPGRGAPPDTEAFF. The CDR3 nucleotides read TGCGCCAGCAGCCCTGGGAGGGGGGCACCTCCGGACACTGAAGCTTTCTTT.

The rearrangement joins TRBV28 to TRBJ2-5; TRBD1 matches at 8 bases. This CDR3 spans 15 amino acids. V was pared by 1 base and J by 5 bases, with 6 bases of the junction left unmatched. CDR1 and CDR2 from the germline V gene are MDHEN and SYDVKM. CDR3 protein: CASSLFSGGYETQYF. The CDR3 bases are TGTGCCAGCAGTTTATTTTCAGGGGGCTACGAGACCCAGTACTTC. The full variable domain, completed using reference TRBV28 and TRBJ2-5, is DVKVTQSSRYLVKRTGEKVFLECVQDMDHENMFWYRQDPGLGLRLIYFSYDVKMKEKGDIPEGYSVSREKKERFSLILESASTNQTSMYLCASSLFSGGYETQYFGPGTRLLVL.

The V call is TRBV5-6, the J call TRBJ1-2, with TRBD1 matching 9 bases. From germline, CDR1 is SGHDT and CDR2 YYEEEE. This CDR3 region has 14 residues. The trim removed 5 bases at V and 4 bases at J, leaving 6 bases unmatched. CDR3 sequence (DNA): TGTGCCAGCAGGGGGGACAGGGTTGCCTATGGCTACACCTTC. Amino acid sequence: CASRGDRVAYGYTF.

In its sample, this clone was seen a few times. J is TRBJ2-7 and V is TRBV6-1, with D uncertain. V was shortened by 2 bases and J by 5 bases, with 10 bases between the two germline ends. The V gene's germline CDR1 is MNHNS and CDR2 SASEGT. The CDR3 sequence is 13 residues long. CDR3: CASSETLAHEQYF. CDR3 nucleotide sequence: TGTGCCAGCAGTGAAACCCTGGCCCACGAGCAGTACTTC.

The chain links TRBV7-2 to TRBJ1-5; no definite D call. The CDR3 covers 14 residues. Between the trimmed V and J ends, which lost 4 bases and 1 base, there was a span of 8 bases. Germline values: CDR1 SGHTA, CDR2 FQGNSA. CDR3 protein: CASSSRGSNQPQHF. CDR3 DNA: TGTGCCAGCAGCTCCAGAGGGAGCAATCAGCCCCAGCATTTT.

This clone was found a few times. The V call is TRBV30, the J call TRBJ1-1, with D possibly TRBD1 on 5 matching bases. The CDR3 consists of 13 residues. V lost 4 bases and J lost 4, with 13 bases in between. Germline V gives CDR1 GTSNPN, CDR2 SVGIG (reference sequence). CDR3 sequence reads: CAWKFQGGTEAFF. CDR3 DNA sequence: TGTGCCTGGAAGTTTCAGGGAGGCACTGAAGCTTTCTTT.

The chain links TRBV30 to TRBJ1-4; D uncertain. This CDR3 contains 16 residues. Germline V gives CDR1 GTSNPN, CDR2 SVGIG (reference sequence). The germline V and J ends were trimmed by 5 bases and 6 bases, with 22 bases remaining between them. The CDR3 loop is CAWENTKYSWDEKLFF. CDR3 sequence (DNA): TGTGCCTGGGAAAATACGAAATACAGTTGGGATGAAAAACTGTTTTTT.

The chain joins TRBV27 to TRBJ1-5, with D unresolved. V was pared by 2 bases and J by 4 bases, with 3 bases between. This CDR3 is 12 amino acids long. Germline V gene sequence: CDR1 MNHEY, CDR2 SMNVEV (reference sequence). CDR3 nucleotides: TGTGCCAGCAGTTTAACTAATCAGCCCCAGCATTTT. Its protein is CASSLTNQPQHF.

This chain's CDR3 is CASSITGYGENEQFF. For the CDR3, the DNA is TGTGCCAGCAGCATTACAGGGTACGGAGAGAATGAGCAGTTCTTC. V is TRBV7-3 and J is TRBJ2-1, with D perhaps TRBD1 (6 bases). The V and J ends lost 5 bases and 7 bases respectively, with 18 bases between them. The CDR3 totals 15 residues. CDR1 is SGHTA, CDR2 FQGTGA, per germline.

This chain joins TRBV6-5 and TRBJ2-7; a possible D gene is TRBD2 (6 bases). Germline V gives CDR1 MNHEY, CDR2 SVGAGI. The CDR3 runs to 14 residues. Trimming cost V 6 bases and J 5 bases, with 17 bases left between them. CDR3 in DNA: TGTGCCAGCAGAAGACTAGGGGCCTCGGACGAGCAGTACTTC. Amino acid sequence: CASRRLGASDEQYF.

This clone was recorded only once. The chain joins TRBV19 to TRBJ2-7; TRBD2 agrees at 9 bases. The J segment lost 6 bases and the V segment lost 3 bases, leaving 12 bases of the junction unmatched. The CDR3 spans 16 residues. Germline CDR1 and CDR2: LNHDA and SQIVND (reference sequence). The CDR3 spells CASSIRGLAGFSEQYF. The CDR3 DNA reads TGTGCCAGTAGTATTAGGGGGCTAGCGGGATTTTCCGAGCAGTACTTC. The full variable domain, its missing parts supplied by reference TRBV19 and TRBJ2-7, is DGGITQSPKYLFRKEGQNVTLSCEQNLNHDAMYWYRQDPGQGLRLIYYSQIVNDFQKGDIAEGYSVSREKKESFPLTVTSAQKNPTAFYLCASSIRGLAGFSEQYFGPGTRLTVT.

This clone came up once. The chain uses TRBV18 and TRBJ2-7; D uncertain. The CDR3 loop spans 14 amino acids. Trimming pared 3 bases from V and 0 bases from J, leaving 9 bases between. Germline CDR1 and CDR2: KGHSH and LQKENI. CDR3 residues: CASSPIADSYEQYF. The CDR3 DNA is TGTGCCAGCTCACCGATCGCAGACTCCTACGAGCAGTACTTC.

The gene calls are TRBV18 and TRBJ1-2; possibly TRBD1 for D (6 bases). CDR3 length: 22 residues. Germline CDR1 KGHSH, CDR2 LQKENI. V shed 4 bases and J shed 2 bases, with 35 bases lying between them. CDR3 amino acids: CASSRRTPEVGSEGGTNYGYTF. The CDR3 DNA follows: TGTGCCAGCTCACGTCGGACCCCTGAGGTGGGAAGTGAAGGGGGAACGAACTATGGCTACACCTTC.

CDR3 DNA sequence: TGTGCCAGCAGCCCCGGGACTAGCGGTAACACCGGGGAGCTGTTTTTT. This gives the protein CASSPGTSGNTGELFF. This chain links TRBV3-1 (or the pseudogene TRBV3-2) with TRBJ2-2; 11 nucleotides align to TRBD2. Germline assignment: CDR1 LGHDT and CDR2 YNNKEL (reference sequence). There are 16 residues in the CDR3. The V and J ends lost 4 bases and 2 bases, in that order; junction bases with no gene match: 3.

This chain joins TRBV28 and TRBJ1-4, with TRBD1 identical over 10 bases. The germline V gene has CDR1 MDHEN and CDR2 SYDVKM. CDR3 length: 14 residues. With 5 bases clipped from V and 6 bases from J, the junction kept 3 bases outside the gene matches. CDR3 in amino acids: CASSHGTGDEKLFF. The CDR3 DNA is TGTGCCAGCAGTCACGGGACAGGGGATGAAAAACTGTTTTTT.

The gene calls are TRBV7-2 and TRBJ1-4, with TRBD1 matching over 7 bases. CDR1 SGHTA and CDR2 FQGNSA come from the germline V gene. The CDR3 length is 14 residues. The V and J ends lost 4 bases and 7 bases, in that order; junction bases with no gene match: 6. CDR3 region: CASSSRQGREKLFF. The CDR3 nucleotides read TGTGCCAGCAGCTCCCGACAGGGTCGTGAAAAACTGTTTTTT.

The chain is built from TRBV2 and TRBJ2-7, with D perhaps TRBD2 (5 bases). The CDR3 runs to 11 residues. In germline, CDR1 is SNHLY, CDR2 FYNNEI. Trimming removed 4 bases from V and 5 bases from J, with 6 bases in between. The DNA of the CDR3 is TGTGCCAGCAGTGGGGGAGACGAGCAGTACTTC. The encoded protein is CASSGGDEQYF.

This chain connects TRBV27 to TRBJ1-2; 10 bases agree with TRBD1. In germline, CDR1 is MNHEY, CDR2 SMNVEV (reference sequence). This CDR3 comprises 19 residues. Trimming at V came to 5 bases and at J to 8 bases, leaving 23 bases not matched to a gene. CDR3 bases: TGTGCCAGCAGTCCGAAACGGGGACAGGGGTCTTGGGGAAGATGGGGCTACACCTTC. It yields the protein CASSPKRGQGSWGRWGYTF.

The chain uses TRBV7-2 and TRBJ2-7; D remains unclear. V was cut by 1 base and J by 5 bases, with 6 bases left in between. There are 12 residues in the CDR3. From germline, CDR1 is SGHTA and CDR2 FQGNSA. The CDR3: CASSLESNEQYF. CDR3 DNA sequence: TGTGCCAGCAGCTTAGAATCAAACGAGCAGTACTTC.

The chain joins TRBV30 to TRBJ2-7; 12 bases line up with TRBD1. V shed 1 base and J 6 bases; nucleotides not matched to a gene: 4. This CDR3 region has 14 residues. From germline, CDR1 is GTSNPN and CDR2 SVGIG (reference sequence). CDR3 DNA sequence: TGTGCCTGGAGTGGGGACAGGGGGCTCTCCGAGCAGTACTTC. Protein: CAWSGDRGLSEQYF.

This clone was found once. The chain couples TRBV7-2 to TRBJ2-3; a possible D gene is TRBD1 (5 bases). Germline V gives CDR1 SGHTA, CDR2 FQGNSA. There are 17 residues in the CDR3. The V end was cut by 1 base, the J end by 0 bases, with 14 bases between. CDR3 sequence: CASSLGSRRQSTDTQYF. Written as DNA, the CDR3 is TGTGCCAGCAGCTTAGGAAGTCGGCGACAGAGCACAGATACGCAGTATTTT.

CDR3 sequence reads: CASSYSMAGADAQFF. For the CDR3, the DNA is TGTGCCAGCAGTTACTCGATGGCGGGGGCCGACGCGCAGTTCTTC. The rearrangement uses TRBV6-2 or TRBV6-3 and TRBJ2-1; possible D gene TRBD2, 7 bases. The CDR3 is 15 residues long. CDR1 MNHEY and CDR2 SVGEGT come from the germline V gene. The V and J ends lost 0 bases and 12 bases respectively, with 18 bases between them.

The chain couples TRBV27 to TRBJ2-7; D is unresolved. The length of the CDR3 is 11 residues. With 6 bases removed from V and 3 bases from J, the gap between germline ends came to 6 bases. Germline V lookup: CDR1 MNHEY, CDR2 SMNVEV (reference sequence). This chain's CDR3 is CASSQNYEQYF. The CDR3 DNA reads TGTGCCAGCAGCCAGAACTACGAGCAGTACTTC.

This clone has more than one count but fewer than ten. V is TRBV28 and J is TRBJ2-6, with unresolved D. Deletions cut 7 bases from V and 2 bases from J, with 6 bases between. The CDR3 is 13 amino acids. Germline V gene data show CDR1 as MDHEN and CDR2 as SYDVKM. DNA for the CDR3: TGTGCCAGCAAACAGCCTGGGGCCAACGTCCTGACTTTC. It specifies CASKQPGANVLTF.